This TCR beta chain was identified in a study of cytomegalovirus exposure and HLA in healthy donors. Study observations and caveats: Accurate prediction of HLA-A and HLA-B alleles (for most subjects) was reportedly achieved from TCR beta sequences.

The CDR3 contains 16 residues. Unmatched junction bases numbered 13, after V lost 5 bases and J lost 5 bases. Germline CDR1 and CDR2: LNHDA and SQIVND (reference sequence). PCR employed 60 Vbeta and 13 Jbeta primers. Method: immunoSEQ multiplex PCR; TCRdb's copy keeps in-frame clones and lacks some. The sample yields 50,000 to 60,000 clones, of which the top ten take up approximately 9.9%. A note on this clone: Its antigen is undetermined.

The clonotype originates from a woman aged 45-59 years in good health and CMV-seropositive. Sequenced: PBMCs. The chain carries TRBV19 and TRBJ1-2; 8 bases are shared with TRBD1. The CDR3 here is CASSLGQGRQRYGYTF. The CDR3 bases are TGTGCCAGTAGTCTTGGACAGGGTCGCCAGCGGTATGGCTACACCTTC.